This T cell receptor (beta chain) was sequenced for a study of T cell changes during pregnancy in multiple sclerosis. Libraries were prepared by immunoSEQ multiplex PCR; TCRdb keeps only in-frame clonotypes and omits some of them. The sample carries 91,000 or so clones, about 93% recorded once. The CDR3 spans 14 residues. V lost 4 bases and J lost 2; bases outside the gene matches: 3. CDR1 is SGHRS, CDR2 YFSETQ, per germline. The origin of this receptor is a female donor with multiple sclerosis, enrolled in a pregnancy study. The material sequenced was peripheral blood, taken after pregnancy. The V gene is TRBV5-1, the J gene TRBJ2-1, with 7 positions matching TRBD2. The CDR3 protein is CASSGGLPYNEQFF. The DNA of the CDR3 is TGCGCCAGCAGCGGGGGACTACCCTACAATGAGCAGTTCTTC. Filled out from reference TRBV5-1 and TRBJ2-1, the complete variable domain reads KAGVTQTPRYLIKTRGQQVTLSCSPISGHRSVSWYQQTPGQGLQFLFEYFSETQRNKGNFPGRFSGRQFSNSRSEMNVSTLELGDSALYLCASSGGLPYNEQFFGPGTRLTVL.